The subject of this entry is one T cell receptor beta chain. The sample originates from a study of blood T cell repertoires in COVID-19. Study in general: Some COVID-19 samples were acute and others convalescent; all came from the United States, Italy and Spain.

In the authors' methods: Estimation of nucleated cell counts relied on the amplification of reference gene primers. Only in-frame clones appear in the TCRdb table, and some are missing; sequencing was by immunoSEQ multiplex PCR. V and J calls and clone size are those listed in that table; D and trimming were worked out from the DNA. The sample lists some 140,000 clones, roughly four fifths seen once, with 29% in the top ten. Source material: peripheral blood. The sequence was obtained from a woman between 55 and 75 years old with acute or convalescent COVID-19.

CDR3 region: CASSLRWGGNEKLFF. Here the CDR3 DNA reads TGTGCCAGCAGTTTGAGGTGGGGAGGGAATGAAAAACTGTTTTTT. This chain joins TRBV28 and TRBJ1-4; D is uncertain. The CDR3 is 15 residues long. Trimming shortened V by 3 bases and J by 5 bases, and 13 bases separated the two germline ends. CDR1 MDHEN and CDR2 SYDVKM come from the germline V gene.